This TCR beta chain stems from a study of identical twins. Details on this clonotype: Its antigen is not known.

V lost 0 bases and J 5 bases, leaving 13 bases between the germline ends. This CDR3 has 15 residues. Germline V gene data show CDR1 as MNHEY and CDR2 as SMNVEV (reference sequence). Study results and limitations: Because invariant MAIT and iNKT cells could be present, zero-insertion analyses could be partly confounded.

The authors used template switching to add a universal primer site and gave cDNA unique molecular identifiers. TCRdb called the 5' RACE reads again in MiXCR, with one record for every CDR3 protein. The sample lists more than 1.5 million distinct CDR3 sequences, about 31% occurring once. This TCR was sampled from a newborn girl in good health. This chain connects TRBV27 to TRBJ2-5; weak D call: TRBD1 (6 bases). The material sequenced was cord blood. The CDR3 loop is CASSLSVSGVETQYF. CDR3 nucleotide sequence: TGTGCCAGCAGTTTATCTGTGTCAGGGGTGGAGACCCAGTACTTC.